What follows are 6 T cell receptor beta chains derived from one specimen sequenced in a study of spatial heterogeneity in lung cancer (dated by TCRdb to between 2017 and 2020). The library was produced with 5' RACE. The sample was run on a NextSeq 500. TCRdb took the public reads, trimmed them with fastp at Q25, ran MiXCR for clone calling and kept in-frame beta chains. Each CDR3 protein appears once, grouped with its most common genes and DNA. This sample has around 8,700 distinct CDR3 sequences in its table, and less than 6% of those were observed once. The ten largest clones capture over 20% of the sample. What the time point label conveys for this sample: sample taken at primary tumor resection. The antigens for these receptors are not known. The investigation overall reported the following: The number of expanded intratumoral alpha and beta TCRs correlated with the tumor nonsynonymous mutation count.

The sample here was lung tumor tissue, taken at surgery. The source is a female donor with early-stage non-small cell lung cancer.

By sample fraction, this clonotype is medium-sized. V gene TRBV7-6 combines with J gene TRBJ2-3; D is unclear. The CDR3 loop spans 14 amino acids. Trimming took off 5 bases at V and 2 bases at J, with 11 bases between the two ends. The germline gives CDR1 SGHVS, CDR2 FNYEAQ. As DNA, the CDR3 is TGTGCCAGCAGCCAGAGCTTTACCACAGATACGCAGTATTTT. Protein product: CASSQSFTTDTQYF.

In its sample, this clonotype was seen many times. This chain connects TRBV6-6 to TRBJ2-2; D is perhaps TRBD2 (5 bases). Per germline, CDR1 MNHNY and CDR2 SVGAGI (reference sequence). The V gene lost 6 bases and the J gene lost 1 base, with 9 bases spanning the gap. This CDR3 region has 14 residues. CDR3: CASSWGENTGELFF. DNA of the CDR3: TGTGCCAGCAGCTGGGGAGAGAACACCGGGGAGCTGTTTTTT.

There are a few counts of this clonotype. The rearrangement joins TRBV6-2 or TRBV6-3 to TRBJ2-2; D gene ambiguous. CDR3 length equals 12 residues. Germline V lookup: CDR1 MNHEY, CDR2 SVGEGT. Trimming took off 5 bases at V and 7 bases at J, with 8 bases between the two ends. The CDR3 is CASSRVVGELFF. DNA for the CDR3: TGTGCCAGCAGTCGGGTTGTCGGGGAGCTGTTTTTT.

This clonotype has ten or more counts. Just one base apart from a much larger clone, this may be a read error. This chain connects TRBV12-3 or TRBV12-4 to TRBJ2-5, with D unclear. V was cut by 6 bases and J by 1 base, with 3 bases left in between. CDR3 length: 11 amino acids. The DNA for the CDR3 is TGTGCCAGCAGCCTCCAAGAGACCCAGTACTTC. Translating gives CASSLQETQYF.

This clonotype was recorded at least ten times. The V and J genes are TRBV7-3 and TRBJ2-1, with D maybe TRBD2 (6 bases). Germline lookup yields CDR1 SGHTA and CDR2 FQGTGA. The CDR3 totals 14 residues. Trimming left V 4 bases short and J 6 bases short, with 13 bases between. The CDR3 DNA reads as TGTGCCAGCAGCTCACCGGGACTGGCCAATGAGCAGTTCTTC. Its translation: CASSSPGLANEQFF.

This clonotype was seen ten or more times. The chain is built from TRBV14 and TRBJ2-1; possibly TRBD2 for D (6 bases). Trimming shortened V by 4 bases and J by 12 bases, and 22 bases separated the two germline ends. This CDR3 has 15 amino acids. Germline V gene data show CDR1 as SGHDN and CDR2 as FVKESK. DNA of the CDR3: TGTGCCAGCAGCCCGGGTGGTAGCGGCCCCTTTGGGCAGTTCTTC. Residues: CASSPGGSGPFGQFF.